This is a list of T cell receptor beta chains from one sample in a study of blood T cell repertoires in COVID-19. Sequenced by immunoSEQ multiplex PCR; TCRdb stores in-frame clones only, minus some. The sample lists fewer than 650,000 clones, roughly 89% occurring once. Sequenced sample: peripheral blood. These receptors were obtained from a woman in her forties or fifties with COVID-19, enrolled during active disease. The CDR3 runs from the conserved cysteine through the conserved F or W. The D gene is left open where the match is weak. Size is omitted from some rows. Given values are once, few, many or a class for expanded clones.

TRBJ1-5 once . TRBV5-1 CASSLQGSGNQPQHF TGCGCCAGCAGCTTACAGGGATCGGGCAATCAGCCCCAGCATTTT
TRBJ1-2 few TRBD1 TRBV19 CASRYQGADYGYTF TGTGCCAGTAGATACCAGGGGGCGGACTATGGCTACACCTTC
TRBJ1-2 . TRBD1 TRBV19 CASTLRGQGIGNYGYTF TGTGCCAGTACCCTAAGGGGGCAGGGAATTGGAAACTATGGCTACACCTTC
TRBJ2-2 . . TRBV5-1 CASSLYPQDTTNTGELFF TGCGCCAGCAGCTTGTACCCGCAGGACACGACGAACACCGGGGAGCTGTTTTTT
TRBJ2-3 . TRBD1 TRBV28 CASSEPGQFVDTQYF TGTGCCAGCAGTGAGCCGGGACAGTTTGTAGATACGCAGTATTTT
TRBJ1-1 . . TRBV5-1 CASSLGPGGAEAFF TGCGCCAGCAGCCTGGGACCGGGAGGAGCTGAAGCTTTCTTT
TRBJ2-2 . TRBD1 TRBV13 CASSSGDRGVGELFF TGTGCCAGCAGCTCCGGGGACAGGGGCGTCGGGGAGCTGTTTTTT
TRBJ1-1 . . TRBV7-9 CASSPTLGGTEAFF TGTGCCAGCAGCCCCACATTGGGAGGCACTGAAGCTTTCTTT
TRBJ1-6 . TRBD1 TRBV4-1 CASSQDGTGGDSPLHF TGCGCCAGCAGCCAAGATGGGACAGGGGGCGATTCACCCCTCCACTTT
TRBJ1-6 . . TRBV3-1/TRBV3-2 CASSSGGGRNNSPLHF TGTGCCAGCAGCTCTGGGGGGGGCAGAAATAATTCACCCCTCCACTTT
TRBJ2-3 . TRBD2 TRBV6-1 CASSERRLAGGPVTDTQYF TGTGCCAGCAGTGAAAGGAGACTAGCGGGGGGGCCGGTCACAGATACGCAGTATTTT
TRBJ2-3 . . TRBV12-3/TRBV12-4 CACSGGSDTQYF TGTGCCTGCTCGGGGGGCTCGGATACGCAGTATTTT
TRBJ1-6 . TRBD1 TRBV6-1 CASSELKGQGAADSPLHF TGTGCCAGCAGTGAATTGAAGGGACAGGGGGCTGCAGATTCACCCCTCCACTTT
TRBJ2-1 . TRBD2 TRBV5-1 CASSQGLAGDLYNEQFF TGCGCCAGCAGCCAGGGACTAGCGGGGGACCTCTACAATGAGCAGTTCTTC
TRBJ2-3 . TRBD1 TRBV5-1 CATRGTGTYTQYF TGCGCCACTCGCGGGACAGGGACATATACGCAGTATTTT
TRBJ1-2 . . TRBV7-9 CASSTRTNYGYTF TGTGCCAGCAGTACCAGGACTAACTATGGCTACACCTTC